The 25 T cell receptor beta chains listed next were all sequenced from one sample in a study of response to subunit inactivated influenza vaccine. TCRdb processed the RT-PCR reads anew with MiXCR; each CDR3 protein has one entry. The profile shows 400,000 to 650,000 distinct CDR3 sequences, more than 7% of them singletons. Sequences were derived from PBMCs from blood, sampled less than 30 months after vaccination. These receptor sequences come from a man aged 45 to 75 who received an inactivated influenza vaccine.

The chain links TRBV6-1 to TRBJ1-1; no clear D gene. Trimming removed 6 bases at V and 4 bases at J, with 15 bases between. Germline CDR1 and CDR2: MNHNS and SASEGT. The CDR3 covers 14 residues. The CDR3 sequence: CASRRTQMGTEAFF. CDR3 DNA: TGTGCCAGCAGGCGGACTCAGATGGGCACTGAAGCTTTCTTT.

This clonotype occurred many times. This chain uses TRBV7-9 with TRBJ2-3; 10 bases align to TRBD1. This CDR3 has 14 amino acids. V shed 3 bases and J 4 bases; nucleotides not matched to a gene: 1. Germline V lookup: CDR1 SEHNR, CDR2 FQNEAQ (reference sequence). The CDR3, as DNA: TGTGCCAGCAGCTTGACAGGGGGCTCAGATACGCAGTATTTT. Its translation: CASSLTGGSDTQYF.

This clonotype has a handful of counts. The chain uses TRBV4-2 and TRBJ2-3, with 8 bases aligning to TRBD2. The CDR3 covers 15 residues. Germline lookup yields CDR1 LGHNA and CDR2 YNFKEQ. With V trimmed by 2 bases and J by 5 bases, 6 bases remained unmatched. CDR3 residues: CASSQRPGGVDTQYF. The CDR3 nucleotides read TGTGCCAGCAGCCAACGGCCCGGGGGGGTAGATACGCAGTATTTT.

This clonotype appeared many times. CDR3 in DNA: TGCAGTGCTAGAGATCAGAGGGGGCGCGGCCGGGGCTATGGCTACACCTTC. It yields the protein CSARDQRGRGRGYGYTF. The V and J genes are TRBV20-1 and TRBJ1-2, with 7 bases lining up with TRBD1. Trimming at V came to 0 bases and at J to 4 bases, leaving 14 bases not matched to a gene. From germline, CDR1 is DFQATT and CDR2 SNEGSKA (reference sequence). CDR3 length: 17 residues.

This clonotype was detected ten times or more. The chain carries TRBV5-1 and TRBJ2-7, with a possible D match to TRBD1 (6 bases). The V end lost 0 bases, the J end lost 7 bases, and 17 bases lay between the germline ends. The germline CDR1 and CDR2 sequences are SGHRS and YFSETQ. There are 15 residues in the CDR3. The CDR3 spells CASSLVSTGPGEQYF. The CDR3 coding sequence is TGCGCCAGCAGCTTGGTTTCGACAGGTCCCGGGGAGCAGTACTTC.

This clonotype occurred a few times. The chain's CDR3 is CAWSSPNSGRWNEQFF. The CDR3 region has the DNA TGTGCCTGGAGTTCCCCCAATAGCGGGAGGTGGAATGAGCAGTTCTTC. The V and J genes are TRBV30 and TRBJ2-1, with 10 bases fitting TRBD2. The germline CDR1 and CDR2 sequences are GTSNPN and SVGIG (reference sequence). There are 16 residues in the CDR3. The V segment lost 2 bases and the J segment 7 bases; nucleotides outside the gene matches: 11. The whole variable domain, remainder taken from reference TRBV30 and TRBJ2-1, is SQTIHQWPATLVQPVGSPLSLECTVEGTSNPNLYWYRQAAGRGLQLLFYSVGIGQISSEVPQNLSASRPQDRQFILSSKKLLLSDSGFYLCAWSSPNSGRWNEQFFGPGTRLTVL.

The V call is TRBV20-1, the J call TRBJ2-7; possibly TRBD1 for D (5 bases). Germline CDR1 reads DFQATT; CDR2 reads SNEGSKA (reference sequence). Deletions cut 2 bases from V and 0 bases from J, with 11 bases between. This CDR3 region has 14 residues. The CDR3 DNA sequence: TGCAGTGCTAGATTGGCAGGGCCCTCCTACGAGCAGTACTTC. This gives the protein CSARLAGPSYEQYF.

This clonotype is medium-sized. The chain uses TRBV29-1 and TRBJ2-6, with D unresolved. Trimming stripped 5 bases from V and 0 bases from J, with 17 bases between. This CDR3 contains 17 residues. CDR1 and CDR2 from the germline V gene are SQVTM and ANQGSEA. In nucleotides, the CDR3 is TGCAGCGTTTGGCTTGGCGGCGCGGCCTCTGGGGCCAACGTCCTGACTTTC. Its protein is CSVWLGGAASGANVLTF.

This clonotype showed up many times. The rearrangement links TRBV5-1 to TRBJ2-6; D possibly corresponds to TRBD1 (6 bases). This CDR3 region has 17 residues. Trimming removed 4 bases from V and 0 bases from J, with 14 bases in between. The germline gives CDR1 SGHRS, CDR2 YFSETQ. The CDR3 region has the DNA TGCGCCAGCAGCCCAGGACAGCTACTCTCTGGGGCCAACGTCCTGACTTTC. Encoded protein: CASSPGQLLSGANVLTF.

This clonotype was seen many times. The junction departs from the called germline gene at one end, perhaps through a read error. The chain couples TRBV3-1 to TRBJ1-2; D ambiguous. This CDR3 is built from 11 residues. The germline gives CDR1 LGHDT, CDR2 YNNKEL (reference sequence). The CDR3, as DNA: TGTGCCAGCAGCCGGCGCTCCCTGATCGCCTTC. Residues: CASSRRSLIAF.

V usage is TRBV7-2 and J usage is TRBJ1-5, with 12 bases matching TRBD1. J was trimmed by 9 bases and V by 5 bases; bases with no gene match: 5. Germline V gene lookup returns CDR1 SGHTA and CDR2 FQGNSA. This CDR3 has 14 residues. CDR3 DNA: TGTGCCAGCAGCCCGGGGACAGGGGGCTGGCCCCAGCATTTT. It encodes CASSPGTGGWPQHF.

This clonotype was seen many times. CDR3 sequence reads: CATGLAGYNEQFF. The DNA of the CDR3 is TGTGCCACCGGACTAGCGGGGTACAATGAGCAGTTCTTC. The V and J genes are TRBV15 and TRBJ2-1; 12 bases align to TRBD2. J lost 4 bases, V lost 8 bases, and 0 bases had no gene match. Germline V gene sequence: CDR1 LNHNV, CDR2 YYDKDF (reference sequence). CDR3 length: 13 amino acids.

The table lists this clonotype with a few counts. The chain couples TRBV29-1 to TRBJ2-7; D is unclear. V lost 4 bases, J lost 1 base, and 2 bases lay in between. The CDR3 is made up of 10 amino acids. The germline gives CDR1 SQVTM, CDR2 ANQGSEA. The CDR3 DNA sequence: TGCAGCGTTGGGTCCTACGAGCAGTACTTC. Translated: CSVGSYEQYF.

CDR3: CASSLTGTPTGELFF. The CDR3 bases are TGTGCCAGCAGTTTAACCGGGACTCCCACCGGGGAGCTGTTTTTT. The J gene is TRBJ2-2, the V gene TRBV12-3 or TRBV12-4; D possibly corresponds to TRBD2 (6 bases). Trimming pared 2 bases from V and 4 bases from J, leaving 11 bases between. There are 15 residues in the CDR3.

In DNA form, the CDR3 reads TGTGCCAGCTGGCCCTTCTGGACTAGCGGGAGCTATGAGCAGTTCTTC. Translation gives CASWPFWTSGSYEQFF. J is TRBJ2-1 and V is TRBV5-6; 13 bases match TRBD2. The CDR3 is 16 amino acids. The ends lost 7 bases at V and 8 bases at J; junction bases unmatched: 12. Germline V gives CDR1 SGHDT, CDR2 YYEEEE.

CDR3 in amino acids: CASSPLTSGVNEQYF. Written as DNA, the CDR3 is TGTGCCAGCAGTCCTCTGACTAGCGGGGTGAACGAGCAGTACTTC. This rearrangement joins TRBV12-3 or TRBV12-4 to TRBJ2-7; 11 positions match TRBD2. The CDR3 sequence is 15 residues long. The V segment lost 5 bases and the J segment 5 bases; nucleotides outside the gene matches: 8.

This clonotype has a count of ten or more. The CDR3 region has the DNA TGTGCCAGCAGCCCCGGACTAGCGGGTGCCTCCTACGAGCAGTACTTC. It codes for CASSPGLAGASYEQYF. The rearrangement uses TRBV3-1 and TRBJ2-7; TRBD2 matches 11 bases. V was clipped by 4 bases and J by 0 bases; unmatched bases: 5. The CDR3 consists of 16 residues. From germline, CDR1 is LGHDT and CDR2 YNNKEL (reference sequence).

A few counts support this clonotype. The chain is built from TRBV29-1 and TRBJ2-4, with 7 bases aligning to TRBD2. Germline lookup yields CDR1 SQVTM and CDR2 ANQGSEA. CDR3 length equals 14 residues. After removal of 6 bases from V and 0 bases from J, the junction contained 5 bases not matched to a gene. Written as DNA, the CDR3 is TGCAGCGTAGCGGGACTTCAAGCCAAAAACATTCAGTACTTC. Translating gives CSVAGLQAKNIQYF. Full variable domain (remainder filled in from reference TRBV29-1 and TRBJ2-4): SAVISQKPSRDICQRGTSLTIQCQVDSQVTMMFWYRQQPGQSLTLIATANQGSEATYESGFVIDKFPISRPNLTFSTLTVSNMSPEDSSIYLCSVAGLQAKNIQYFGAGTRLSVL.

The gene calls are TRBV29-1 and TRBJ2-1; 8 bases are a match to TRBD2. The germline CDR1 and CDR2 sequences are SQVTM and ANQGSEA. The J segment lost 2 bases and the V segment lost 7 bases, leaving 16 bases of the junction unmatched. This CDR3 has 17 residues. The CDR3 DNA is TGCAGCGCCCGATGGGCTAGCGGGCGCATCGCCTACAATGAGCAGTTCTTC. This codes for CSARWASGRIAYNEQFF.

This clonotype was recorded a few times. Here the CDR3 DNA reads TGCGCCAGCAGCCAATATGGCGGACTCAATCAGCCCCAGCATTTT. Protein product: CASSQYGGLNQPQHF. The rearrangement links TRBV4-1 to TRBJ1-5, with D hard to call. This CDR3 has 15 residues. Germline V gives CDR1 MGHRA, CDR2 YSYEKL. V was shortened by 2 bases and J by 3 bases, with 11 bases between the two germline ends.

This clonotype was counted ten times or more. CDR3 DNA sequence: TGCAGTCCACGGGGCGGATTCAAAAACATTCAGTACTTC. Encoded protein: CSPRGGFKNIQYF. The chain uses TRBV20-1 and TRBJ2-4; D may be TRBD1 or TRBD2 (5 bases each). V lost 8 bases and J 3 bases, leaving 14 bases between the germline ends. CDR1 is DFQATT and CDR2 is SNEGSKA in the germline V gene (reference sequence). The CDR3 has 13 residues.

This chain uses TRBV20-1 with TRBJ1-6; 8 bases align to TRBD1. V lost 0 bases, J lost 0 bases, and 16 bases stayed unmatched. The CDR3 runs to 21 residues. CDR1 and CDR2 (germline): DFQATT, SNEGSKA (reference sequence). The CDR3 DNA follows: TGCAGTGCTAGAGATCTTGGTGGACAGGGCATATCGAGCTCCTATAATTCACCCCTCCACTTT. This sequence encodes CSARDLGGQGISSSYNSPLHF.

This clonotype showed up many times. The CDR3 DNA is TGTGCCAGCAGCCAAGTTTTACAAGGCAGGGCCACTGAAGCTTTCTTT. Its translation: CASSQVLQGRATEAFF. The genes are TRBV4-2 and TRBJ1-1; possible D gene TRBD1, 5 bases. The V end lost 1 base, the J end lost 4 bases, and 16 bases lay between the germline ends. The V gene's germline CDR1 is LGHNA and CDR2 YNFKEQ. This CDR3 contains 16 residues.

Comment on this clonotype: One end of the junction is discordant with germline, which a read error may explain. J is TRBJ2-1 and V is TRBV7-8; TRBD2 aligns across 7 bases. Germline loops: CDR1 SGHVS, CDR2 FQNEAQ. The CDR3 is 16 residues long. DNA for the CDR3: TGTGCCAGCAGCGCTAAAACTAGCGTCTCCTACATTGAGCAGTTCTTC. This codes for CASSAKTSVSYIEQFF.

This clonotype has ten or more counts. The chain joins TRBV6-5 to TRBJ2-2, with TRBD1 as a possible D gene (5 bases). Between the trimmed V and J ends, which lost 3 bases and 1 base, there was a span of 6 bases. CDR3 length: 14 residues. Germline V gives CDR1 MNHEY, CDR2 SVGAGI. The CDR3 nucleotides are TGTGCCAGCAGTTATACAGGGAACACCGGGGAGCTGTTTTTT. Its translation: CASSYTGNTGELFF.